The 17 T cell receptor beta chains in this list originate from one sample, sequenced in a study of cytomegalovirus exposure and HLA in healthy donors. PCR used 60 Vbeta primers and 13 Jbeta primers. TCRdb's copy holds only in-frame clones and misses some; the assay was immunoSEQ multiplex PCR. The sample contains about 190,000 clones, 85% to 90% of which appear only once. The sample was PBMCs. These receptors originate from a man between 25 and 39 years old in good health and CMV-seronegative.

The chain couples TRBV4-1 to TRBJ2-7; D call uncertain. Trimming stripped 2 bases from V and 0 bases from J, with 11 bases between. In germline, CDR1 is MGHRA, CDR2 YSYEKL. The CDR3 runs 15 residues. The CDR3 coding sequence is TGCGCCAGCAGCCAACGAGATAAGTCCTCCTACGAGCAGTACTTC. It encodes CASSQRDKSSYEQYF.

This chain connects TRBV4-1 to TRBJ2-5, with D possibly TRBD2 on 5 matching bases. Germline CDR1 is MGHRA and CDR2 is YSYEKL. The CDR3 has 16 residues. V was trimmed by 1 base and J by 0 bases, leaving 12 bases between them. The CDR3 nucleotides read TGCGCCAGCAGCCAAGTGCGGGCCCGCCACCAAGAGACCCAGTACTTC. As protein: CASSQVRARHQETQYF.

V is TRBV7-9 and J is TRBJ2-5, with 12 bases matching TRBD1. With V trimmed by 3 bases and J by 0 bases, 2 bases remained unmatched. CDR1 and CDR2 from the germline V gene are SEHNR and FQNEAQ (reference sequence). CDR3 length: 16 residues. CDR3 region: CASSLGQGADQETQYF. The DNA of the CDR3 is TGTGCCAGCAGCTTGGGACAGGGGGCCGACCAAGAGACCCAGTACTTC.

The V gene is TRBV7-8, the J gene TRBJ2-7, with 12 bases aligning to TRBD1. Germline trimming cut 5 bases from V and 5 bases from J; bases unmatched to any gene: 7. Germline assignment: CDR1 SGHVS and CDR2 FQNEAQ. CDR3 size: 15 residues. CDR3 in DNA: TGTGCCAGCAGCCACGGGACAGGGGGCATGGACGAGCAGTACTTC. Amino acids: CASSHGTGGMDEQYF.

This clone was seen only a few times. The chain links TRBV6-5 to TRBJ1-2; no firm D call. The germline gives CDR1 MNHEY, CDR2 SVGAGI. V was pared by 7 bases and J by 8 bases, with 14 bases between. This CDR3 has 12 residues. The CDR3 coding sequence is TGTGCCAGCACCCTCCGAGGGTCCGGCTACACCTTC. Its protein is CASTLRGSGYTF.

CDR3 DNA: TGCGCCAGCAGCTTGGGGGAGAAAGAGACCCAGTACTTC. This codes for CASSLGEKETQYF. This chain connects TRBV5-1 to TRBJ2-5; a possible D gene is TRBD2 (5 bases). Trimming pared 0 bases from V and 3 bases from J, leaving 6 bases between. The CDR3 is 13 residues long. Germline V lookup: CDR1 SGHRS, CDR2 YFSETQ.

The rearrangement uses TRBV6-1 and TRBJ2-7; TRBD2 might be the D (5 bases). The germline V gene has CDR1 MNHNS and CDR2 SASEGT. This CDR3 contains 16 residues. The V end was cut by 4 bases, the J end by 7 bases, with 23 bases between. The CDR3, as DNA: TGTGCCAGCAGTGGCTTCGGTAAGAGCGGTTTGGGGGAGCAGTACTTC. Amino acids: CASSGFGKSGLGEQYF.

The chain is built from TRBV30 and TRBJ2-7; D remains ambiguous. V was pared by 2 bases and J by 2 bases, with 13 bases between. Germline V CDR1 and CDR2: GTSNPN, SVGIG (reference sequence). The CDR3 totals 14 residues. CDR3: CAWSPASTTYEQYF. The CDR3 DNA reads TGTGCCTGGAGTCCCGCTAGTACTACCTACGAGCAGTACTTC.

The genes are TRBV6-4 and TRBJ2-1; 8 bases are shared with TRBD2. The CDR3 totals 13 residues. Losses at the gene ends were 6 bases for V and 4 bases for J; bases not matched to a gene: 2. CDR1 and CDR2 from the germline V gene are MRHNA and SNTAGT. CDR3 nucleotide sequence: TGTGCCAGCAGCGGGGGGGATTACAATGAGCAGTTCTTC. Its translation is CASSGGDYNEQFF.

This chain links TRBV27 with TRBJ2-3; 8 bases match TRBD1. V shed 7 bases, J shed 4 bases, and the junction held 10 bases outside the gene matches. The CDR3 is 15 amino acids. CDR1 and CDR2 from the germline V gene are MNHEY and SMNVEV (reference sequence). The CDR3 reads CASTSIPGGADTQYF. The CDR3 region has the DNA TGTGCCAGCACTTCTATACCAGGGGGCGCAGATACGCAGTATTTT.

V gene TRBV7-2 combines with J gene TRBJ2-6; 8 bases fit TRBD1. Germline V gene sequence: CDR1 SGHTA, CDR2 FQGNSA. CDR3 size: 15 residues. V lost 3 bases and J lost 2; bases outside the gene matches: 0. DNA of the CDR3: TGTGCCAGCAGCTTCAGGGGGCCTGGGGCCAACGTCCTGACTTTC. This sequence encodes CASSFRGPGANVLTF.

This chain connects TRBV29-1 to TRBJ1-5, with D tentatively TRBD1 (5 bases). The V end lost 0 bases, the J end lost 0 bases, and 15 bases lay between the germline ends. The CDR3 totals 17 residues. Germline assignment: CDR1 SQVTM and CDR2 ANQGSEA. In DNA, the CDR3 is TGCAGCGTTGAAGACAGGGCCCGACTTTATAGCAATCAGCCCCAGCATTTT. This gives the protein CSVEDRARLYSNQPQHF.

This chain uses TRBV15 with TRBJ2-5; perhaps TRBD2 as D (7 bases). Trimming shortened V by 0 bases and J by 3 bases, and 14 bases separated the two germline ends. Germline values: CDR1 LNHNV, CDR2 YYDKDF (reference sequence). CDR3 length: 16 amino acids. CDR3 in DNA: TGTGCCACCAGCAGAGAACCGGGGGCGGGAGAAGAGACCCAGTACTTC. Amino acids: CATSREPGAGEETQYF. Looking up the rest from reference TRBV15 and TRBJ2-5 gives the full variable domain: DAMVIQNPRYQVTQFGKPVTLSCSQTLNHNVMYWYQQKSSQAPKLLFHYYDKDFNNEADTPDNFQSRRPNTSFCFLDIRSPGLGDTAMYLCATSREPGAGEETQYFGPGTRLLVL.

The chain employs TRBV18 and TRBJ2-3; 9 bases fit TRBD1. Germline-derived CDR1 and CDR2 are KGHSH and LQKENI. The CDR3 consists of 17 residues. Unmatched junction bases numbered 8, after V lost 3 bases and J lost 1 base. The CDR3 sequence is CASSPSSRTGGTDTQYF. The DNA of the CDR3 is TGTGCCAGCTCACCCTCCTCCAGGACAGGGGGCACAGATACGCAGTATTTT.

V and J are TRBV28 and TRBJ2-3; TRBD2 might be the D (7 bases). V lost 2 bases, J lost 2 bases, and 11 bases lay in between. Per the germline V gene, CDR1 is MDHEN and CDR2 is SYDVKM. This CDR3 region has 15 residues. CDR3 protein: CASSLAGAPTDTQYF. Here the CDR3 DNA reads TGTGCCAGCAGTTTAGCGGGGGCCCCCACAGATACGCAGTATTTT. The full variable domain, completed using reference TRBV28 and TRBJ2-3, is DVKVTQSSRYLVKRTGEKVFLECVQDMDHENMFWYRQDPGLGLRLIYFSYDVKMKEKGDIPEGYSVSREKKERFSLILESASTNQTSMYLCASSLAGAPTDTQYFGPGTRLTVL.

The CDR3 nucleotides are TGTGCCAGCACCACACTCGGGGATGTCTACACCTTC. It encodes CASTTLGDVYTF. V and J are TRBV6-1 and TRBJ1-2; D is uncertain. Trimming pared 7 bases from V and 10 bases from J, leaving 16 bases between. The germline gives CDR1 MNHNS, CDR2 SASEGT. The CDR3 extends over 12 amino acids.

V gene TRBV25-1 combines with J gene TRBJ1-5; D perhaps matches TRBD1 (6 bases). The CDR3 spans 14 residues. V was clipped by 6 bases and J by 8 bases, with 17 bases between them. CDR1 MGHDK and CDR2 SYGVNS come from the germline V gene. The CDR3 sequence: CASSPIGGEKPQHF. Here the CDR3 DNA reads TGTGCCAGCAGCCCCATAGGGGGGGAGAAGCCCCAGCATTTT.